Listed here are 14 T cell receptor beta chains from one sample, sequenced in a study of blood T cell repertoires in COVID-19. Only in-frame clones appear in the TCRdb table, and some are missing; sequencing was by immunoSEQ multiplex PCR. The table shows around 130,000 clones, with 75% to 85% occurring only once. The sequenced material came from peripheral blood. The receptors come from a woman older than 75 with acute or convalescent COVID-19.

This sequence joins TRBV5-6 and TRBJ1-2; D not certain. Germline CDR1 is SGHDT and CDR2 is YYEEEE. The CDR3 totals 14 residues. V lost 0 bases and J lost 1, with 7 bases in between. CDR3 residues: CASSLVADNYGYTF. Written as DNA, the CDR3 is TGTGCCAGCAGCTTGGTGGCAGATAACTATGGCTACACCTTC.

J is TRBJ2-4 and V is TRBV24-1, with 7 bases matching TRBD2. Germline V lookup: CDR1 KGHDR, CDR2 SFDVKD. The CDR3 contains 13 residues. The CDR3 DNA follows: TGTCGGGCAAAGAGGCCTCGGGGGGACATTCAGTACTTC. Translation: CRAKRPRGDIQYF.

The V call is TRBV2, the J call TRBJ1-2; D is possibly TRBD1 (6 bases). V shed 5 bases and J shed 4 bases, with 17 bases lying between them. Germline CDR1 is SNHLY and CDR2 is FYNNEI. CDR3 length: 15 residues. CDR3 DNA sequence: TGTGCCAGCAGTCTAGTGGCAGGGGACATCTATGGCTACACCTTC. Translating it yields CASSLVAGDIYGYTF.

The chain combines TRBV5-4 with TRBJ2-7, with 11 bases identical to TRBD2. The germline gives CDR1 SGHNT, CDR2 YYREEE (reference sequence). This CDR3 region has 14 residues. With V trimmed by 5 bases and J by 2 bases, 3 bases remained unmatched. CDR3 sequence: CASRLAGGPYEQYF. DNA of the CDR3: TGTGCCAGCAGGTTAGCGGGGGGGCCCTACGAGCAGTACTTC.

The chain is built from TRBV19 and TRBJ1-5; TRBD1 is a possible D gene (5 bases). CDR1 is LNHDA, CDR2 SQIVND, per germline (reference sequence). The CDR3 loop spans 16 amino acids. Trimming took 3 bases from V and 0 from J, leaving 12 bases between them. The chain's CDR3 is CASSMLGRGSNQPQHF. DNA for the CDR3: TGTGCCAGTAGTATGTTGGGGAGGGGTAGCAATCAGCCCCAGCATTTT.

This clone was counted only a few times. The chain has TRBV12-3 or TRBV12-4 and TRBJ2-7, with no clear D. V lost 10 bases and J 3 bases, leaving 13 bases between the germline ends. The CDR3 has 12 residues. The CDR3: CAIAWRSYEQYF. CDR3 DNA sequence: TGTGCCATTGCCTGGAGAAGCTACGAGCAGTACTTC.

The rearrangement links TRBV3-1 (or the pseudogene TRBV3-2) to TRBJ2-7, with no clear D. This CDR3 spans 16 amino acids. CDR1 is LGHDT, CDR2 YNNKEL, per germline (reference sequence). Trimming stripped 4 bases from V and 5 bases from J, with 21 bases between. In nucleotides, the CDR3 is TGTGCCAGCAGCCCATTTGGCCTGGTTCTTTACCACGAGCAGTACTTC. Translation: CASSPFGLVLYHEQYF.

The chain uses TRBV6-6 and TRBJ1-2; TRBD1 is a possible D gene (6 bases). Germline CDR1 is MNHNY and CDR2 is SVGAGI (reference sequence). CDR3 length equals 13 residues. Trimming took 6 bases from V and 4 from J, leaving 12 bases between them. CDR3 protein: CASSKGDTYGYTF. CDR3 bases: TGTGCCAGCAGCAAGGGGGACACCTATGGCTACACCTTC.

The chain couples TRBV28 to TRBJ1-2; TRBD1 matches 8 bases. Trimming cost V 5 bases and J 6 bases; bases outside gene matches: 5. CDR3 length equals 13 residues. CDR1 and CDR2 from the germline V gene are MDHEN and SYDVKM. The DNA for the CDR3 is TGTGCCAGCAGTGTAACAGGGGGTAATGGCTACACCTTC. Translating gives CASSVTGGNGYTF.

The chain carries TRBV6-5 and TRBJ1-1; 7 nucleotides line up with TRBD1. V lost 6 bases to trimming and J lost 5 bases; unmatched junction nucleotides: 12. CDR3 size: 15 residues. CDR1 MNHEY and CDR2 SVGAGI come from the germline V gene. CDR3 loop: CASSYDREQRTEAFF. CDR3 nucleotide sequence: TGTGCCAGCAGCTACGACAGGGAACAGAGGACTGAAGCTTTCTTT.

The CDR3: CASSSLPPGSNSPLHF. In nucleotides, the CDR3 is TGTGCCAGCAGCTCCCTACCTCCAGGGTCTAATTCACCCCTCCACTTT. This chain joins TRBV7-3 and TRBJ1-6, with a possible D match to TRBD1 (5 bases). The CDR3 length is 16 residues. Looked up from germline, CDR1 is SGHTA and CDR2 is FQGTGA. Trimming removed 4 bases from V and 6 bases from J, with 16 bases in between.

J is TRBJ2-5 and V is TRBV5-4; D not resolved. The CDR3 is made up of 13 amino acids. Germline V lookup: CDR1 SGHNT, CDR2 YYREEE (reference sequence). Trimming stripped 3 bases from V and 5 bases from J, with 11 bases between. CDR3: CASSSYDRETQYF. Written as DNA, the CDR3 is TGTGCCAGCAGCTCTTATGATCGGGAGACCCAGTACTTC.

This clone was detected only a few times. The chain carries TRBV11-2 and TRBJ2-2, with TRBD1 as a possible D gene (7 bases). The CDR3 contains 15 residues. Looked up from germline, CDR1 is SGHAT and CDR2 is FQNNGV. V was pared by 3 bases and J by 4 bases, with 12 bases between. The CDR3 coding sequence is TGTGCCAGCAGCTTCTTCCAGGGGGGCACCGGGGAGCTGTTTTTT. This codes for CASSFFQGGTGELFF.

This rearrangement joins TRBV2 to TRBJ2-7; 8 nucleotides match TRBD2. Germline V lookup: CDR1 SNHLY, CDR2 FYNNEI. The CDR3 extends over 18 amino acids. Trimming cost V 10 bases and J 1 base; bases outside gene matches: 21. The CDR3 loop is CATTPGLGGGGDSYEQYF. CDR3 in DNA: TGTGCCACCACCCCGGGACTAGGCGGGGGAGGGGATTCCTACGAGCAGTACTTC.